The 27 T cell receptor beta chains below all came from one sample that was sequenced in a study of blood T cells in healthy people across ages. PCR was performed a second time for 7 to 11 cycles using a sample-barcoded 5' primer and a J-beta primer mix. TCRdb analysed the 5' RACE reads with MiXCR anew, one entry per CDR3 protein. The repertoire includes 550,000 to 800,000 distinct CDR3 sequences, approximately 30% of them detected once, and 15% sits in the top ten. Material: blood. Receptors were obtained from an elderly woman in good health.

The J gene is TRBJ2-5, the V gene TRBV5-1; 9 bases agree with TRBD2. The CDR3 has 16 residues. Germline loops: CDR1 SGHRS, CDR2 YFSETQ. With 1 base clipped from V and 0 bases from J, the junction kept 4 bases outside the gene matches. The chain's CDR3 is CASSLTPSGDQETQYF. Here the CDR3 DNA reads TGCGCCAGCAGCTTGACCCCTAGCGGGGACCAAGAGACCCAGTACTTC.

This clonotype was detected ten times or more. The CDR3, as DNA: TGTGCCAGCAGCTTAACAGGGGGGGCCGGCTACAATGAGCAGTTCTTC. Residues: CASSLTGGAGYNEQFF. The rearrangement joins TRBV7-8 to TRBJ2-1, with a possible D match to TRBD1 (8 bases). V lost 2 bases and J lost 3, with 14 bases in between. Germline V lookup: CDR1 SGHVS, CDR2 FQNEAQ. CDR3 length: 16 residues.

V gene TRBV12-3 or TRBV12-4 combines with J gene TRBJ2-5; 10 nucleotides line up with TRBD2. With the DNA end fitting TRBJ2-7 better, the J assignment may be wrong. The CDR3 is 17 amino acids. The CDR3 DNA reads TGTGCCAGCAGCTGGGGAAACCAACTAGCGGGAAGTTACGAGCAGTACTTC. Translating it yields CASSWGNQLAGSYEQYF.

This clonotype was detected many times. Here the CDR3 reads CSAEPGLRSYNEQFF. The CDR3 DNA follows: TGCAGTGCCGAGCCCGGACTTCGCTCCTACAATGAGCAGTTCTTC. The rearrangement uses TRBV20-1 and TRBJ2-1, with D possibly TRBD2 on 5 matching bases. This CDR3 region has 15 residues. Germline loops: CDR1 DFQATT, CDR2 SNEGSKA (reference sequence). Deletions cut 6 bases from V and 0 bases from J, with 15 bases between.

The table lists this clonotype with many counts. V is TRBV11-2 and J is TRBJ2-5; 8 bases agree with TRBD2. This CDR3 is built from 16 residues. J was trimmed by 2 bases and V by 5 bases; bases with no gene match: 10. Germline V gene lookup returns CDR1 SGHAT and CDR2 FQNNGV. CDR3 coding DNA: TGTGCCAGCAGCATCGGCGGGGGGTCCTTTCAAGAGACCCAGTACTTC. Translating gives CASSIGGGSFQETQYF. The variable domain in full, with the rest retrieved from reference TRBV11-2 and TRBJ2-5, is EAGVAQSPRYKIIEKRQSVAFWCNPISGHATLYWYQQILGQGPKLLIQFQNNGVVDDSQLPKDRFSAERLKGVDSTLKIQPAKLEDSAVYLCASSIGGGSFQETQYFGPGTRLLVL.

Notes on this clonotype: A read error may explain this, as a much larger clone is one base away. CDR3 nucleotides: TGTGCCAGCAGTTGGGGGCAGGTGGTCGGGGAGCTGTTTTTT. As protein: CASSWGQVVGELFF. The chain combines TRBV27 with TRBJ2-2; D is perhaps TRBD1 (6 bases). V was cut by 4 bases and J by 7 bases, with 13 bases left in between. The germline V gene has CDR1 MNHEY and CDR2 SMNVEV (reference sequence). The CDR3 contains 14 residues.

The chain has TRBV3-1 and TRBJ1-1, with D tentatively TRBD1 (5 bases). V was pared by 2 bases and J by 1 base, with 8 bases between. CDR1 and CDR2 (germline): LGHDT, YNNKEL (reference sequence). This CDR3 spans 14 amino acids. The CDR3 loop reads CASSQRGQNTEAFF. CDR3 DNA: TGTGCCAGCAGCCAAAGGGGCCAGAACACTGAAGCTTTCTTT. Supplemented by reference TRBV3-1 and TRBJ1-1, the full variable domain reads DTAVSQTPKYLVTQMGNDKSIKCEQNLGHDTMYWYKQDSKKFLKIMFSYNNKELIINETVPNRFSPKSPDKAHLNLHINSLELGDSAVYFCASSQRGQNTEAFFGQGTRLTVV.

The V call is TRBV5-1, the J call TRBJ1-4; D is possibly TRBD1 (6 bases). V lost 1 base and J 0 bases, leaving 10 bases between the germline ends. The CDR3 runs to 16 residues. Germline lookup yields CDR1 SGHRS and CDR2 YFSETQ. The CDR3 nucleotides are TGCGCCAGCAGCTTGAGACAGGCCACAACTAATGAAAAACTGTTTTTT. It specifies CASSLRQATTNEKLFF.

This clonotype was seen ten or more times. In nucleotides, the CDR3 is TGTGCCAGCAGCTTCGAAGGGGTCGACACGCAGTATTTT. It specifies CASSFEGVDTQYF. The J gene is TRBJ2-3, the V gene TRBV5-4, with D perhaps TRBD1 (5 bases). The V gene lost 2 bases and the J gene lost 9 bases, with 13 bases spanning the gap. The CDR3 is 13 residues long. In germline, CDR1 is SGHNT, CDR2 YYREEE (reference sequence).

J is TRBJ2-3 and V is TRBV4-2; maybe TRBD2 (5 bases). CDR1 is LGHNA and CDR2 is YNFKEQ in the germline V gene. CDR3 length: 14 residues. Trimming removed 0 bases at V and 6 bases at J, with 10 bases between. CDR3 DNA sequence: TGTGCCAGCAGCCAAGACCGGACTCAGGATACGCAGTATTTT. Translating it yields CASSQDRTQDTQYF.

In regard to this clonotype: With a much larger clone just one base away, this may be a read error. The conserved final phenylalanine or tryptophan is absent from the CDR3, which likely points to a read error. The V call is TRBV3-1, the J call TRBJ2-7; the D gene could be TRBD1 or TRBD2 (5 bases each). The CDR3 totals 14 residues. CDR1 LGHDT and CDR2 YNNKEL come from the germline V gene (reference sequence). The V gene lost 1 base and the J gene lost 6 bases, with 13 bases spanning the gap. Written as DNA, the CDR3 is TGTGCCAGCAGCCAAGCGAGGGGATCGAGCGAGCAGTACTGC. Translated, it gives CASSQARGSSEQYC.

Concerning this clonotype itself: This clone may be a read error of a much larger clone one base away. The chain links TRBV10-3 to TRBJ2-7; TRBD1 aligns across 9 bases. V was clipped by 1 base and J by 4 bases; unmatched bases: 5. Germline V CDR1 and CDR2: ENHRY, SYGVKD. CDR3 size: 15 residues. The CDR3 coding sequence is TGTGCCATCAGTGAGTTGGGACAGGGAAAGTACGAGCAGTACTTC. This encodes CAISELGQGKYEQYF.

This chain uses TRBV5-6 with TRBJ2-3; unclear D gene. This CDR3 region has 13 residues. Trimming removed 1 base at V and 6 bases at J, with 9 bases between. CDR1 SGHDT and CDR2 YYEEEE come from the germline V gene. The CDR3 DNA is TGTGCCAGCAGCTTGTCGGCGGCGGATACGCAGTATTTT. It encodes CASSLSAADTQYF.

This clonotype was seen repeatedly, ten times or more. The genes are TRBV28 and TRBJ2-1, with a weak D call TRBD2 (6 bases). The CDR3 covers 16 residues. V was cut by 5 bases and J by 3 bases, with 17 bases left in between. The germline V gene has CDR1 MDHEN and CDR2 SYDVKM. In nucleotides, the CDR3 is TGTGCCAGCAGTCCGCTAACAGGAGCGGGCTACAATGAGCAGTTCTTC. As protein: CASSPLTGAGYNEQFF.

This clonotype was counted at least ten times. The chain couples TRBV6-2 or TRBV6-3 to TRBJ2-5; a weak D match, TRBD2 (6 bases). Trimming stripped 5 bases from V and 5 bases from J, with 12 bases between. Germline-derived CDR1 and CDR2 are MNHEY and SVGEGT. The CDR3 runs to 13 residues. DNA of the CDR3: TGTGCCAGCAGTCCCCTCCGGGGGGAGACCCAGTACTTC. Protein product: CASSPLRGETQYF.

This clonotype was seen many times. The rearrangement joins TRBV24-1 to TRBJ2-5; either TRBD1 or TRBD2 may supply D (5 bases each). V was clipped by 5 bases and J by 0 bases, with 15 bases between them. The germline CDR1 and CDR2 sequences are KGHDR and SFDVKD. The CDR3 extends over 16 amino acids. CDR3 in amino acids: CATSGGGNRYQETQYF. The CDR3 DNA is TGTGCCACCAGTGGTGGGGGAAACCGGTACCAAGAGACCCAGTACTTC.

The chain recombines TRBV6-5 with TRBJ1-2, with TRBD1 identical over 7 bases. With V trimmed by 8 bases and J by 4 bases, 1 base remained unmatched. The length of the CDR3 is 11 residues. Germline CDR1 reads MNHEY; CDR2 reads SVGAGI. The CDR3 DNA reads TGTGCCAGCTACAGGGGCTATGGCTACACCTTC. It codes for CASYRGYGYTF.

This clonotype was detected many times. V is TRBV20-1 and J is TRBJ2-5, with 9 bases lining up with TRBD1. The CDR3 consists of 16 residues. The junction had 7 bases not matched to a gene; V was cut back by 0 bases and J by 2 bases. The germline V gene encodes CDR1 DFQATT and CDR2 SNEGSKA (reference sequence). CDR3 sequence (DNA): TGCAGTGCTAGAGATCGGCCCGGGACAGGGCAAGAGACCCAGTACTTC. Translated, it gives CSARDRPGTGQETQYF.

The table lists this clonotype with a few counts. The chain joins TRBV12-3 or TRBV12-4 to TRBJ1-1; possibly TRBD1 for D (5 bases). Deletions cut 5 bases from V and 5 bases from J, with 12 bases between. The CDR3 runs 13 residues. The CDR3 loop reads CASSGIGGTEAFF. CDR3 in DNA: TGTGCCAGCAGTGGGATTGGGGGAACTGAAGCTTTCTTT.

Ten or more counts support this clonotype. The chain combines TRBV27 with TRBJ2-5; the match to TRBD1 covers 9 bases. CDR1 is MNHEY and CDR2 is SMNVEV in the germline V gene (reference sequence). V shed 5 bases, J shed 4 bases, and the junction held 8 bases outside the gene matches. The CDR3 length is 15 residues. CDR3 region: CASSVTGGAGETQYF. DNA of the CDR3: TGTGCCAGCAGTGTCACAGGGGGCGCAGGAGAGACCCAGTACTTC.

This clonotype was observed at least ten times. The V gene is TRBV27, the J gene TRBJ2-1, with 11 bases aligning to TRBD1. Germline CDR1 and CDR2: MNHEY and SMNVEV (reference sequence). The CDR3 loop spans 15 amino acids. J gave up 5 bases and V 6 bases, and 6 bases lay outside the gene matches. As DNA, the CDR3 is TGTGCCAGCAGCCCCGGGACAGGGGGAAACAATGAGCAGTTCTTC. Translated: CASSPGTGGNNEQFF.

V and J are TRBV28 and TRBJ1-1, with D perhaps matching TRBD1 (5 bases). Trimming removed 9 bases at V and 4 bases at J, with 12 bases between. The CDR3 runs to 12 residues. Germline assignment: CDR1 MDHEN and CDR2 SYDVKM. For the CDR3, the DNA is TGTGCCAGTTCGGGACGCCGCACTGAAGCTTTCTTT. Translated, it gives CASSGRRTEAFF.

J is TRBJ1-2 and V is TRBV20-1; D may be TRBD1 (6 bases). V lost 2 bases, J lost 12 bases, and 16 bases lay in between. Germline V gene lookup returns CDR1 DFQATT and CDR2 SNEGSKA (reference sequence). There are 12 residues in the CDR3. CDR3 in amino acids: CSARRSGRGDTF. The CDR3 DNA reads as TGCAGTGCTAGAAGATCGGGTAGGGGGGACACCTTC.

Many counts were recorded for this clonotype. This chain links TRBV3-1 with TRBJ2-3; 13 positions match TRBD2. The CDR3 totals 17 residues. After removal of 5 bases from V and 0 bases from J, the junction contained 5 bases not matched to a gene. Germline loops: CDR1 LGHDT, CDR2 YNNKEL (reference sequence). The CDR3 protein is CASSVSTSGGSTDTQYF. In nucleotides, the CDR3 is TGTGCCAGCAGCGTATCGACTAGCGGGGGGAGCACAGATACGCAGTATTTT.

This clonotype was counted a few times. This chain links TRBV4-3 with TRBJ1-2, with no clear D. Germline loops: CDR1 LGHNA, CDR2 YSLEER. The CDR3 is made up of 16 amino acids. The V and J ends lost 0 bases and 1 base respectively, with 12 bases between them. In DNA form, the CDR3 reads TGCGCCAGCAGCCAAGATTTAAGGGAGGGTAACTATGGCTACACCTTC. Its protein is CASSQDLREGNYGYTF.

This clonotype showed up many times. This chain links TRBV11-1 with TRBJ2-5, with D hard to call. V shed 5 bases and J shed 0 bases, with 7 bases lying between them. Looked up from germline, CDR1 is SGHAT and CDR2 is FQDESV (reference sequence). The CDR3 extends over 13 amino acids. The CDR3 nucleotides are TGTGCCAGCAGCCTGCGGTACCAAGAGACCCAGTACTTC. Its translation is CASSLRYQETQYF.

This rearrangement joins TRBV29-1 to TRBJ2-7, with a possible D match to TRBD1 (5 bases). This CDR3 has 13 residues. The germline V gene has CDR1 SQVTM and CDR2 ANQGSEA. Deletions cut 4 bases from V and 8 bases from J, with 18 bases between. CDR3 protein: CSVGKDTPAQQYF. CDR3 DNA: TGCAGCGTTGGTAAGGACACGCCAGCCCAGCAGTACTTC.